This note documents a single TCR beta chain sequence. It lacks a known antigen. Qualities for individual bases were not recorded, and no much larger clone is one base off. This entry is derived from a study of T cells in Graves' hyperthyroidism and ophthalmopathy (dated by TCRdb to between 2018 and 2021). Notes on the research overall: Peripheral blood samples were taken at initial diagnosis, before any treatment was given. To identify TCR V-J signatures that set the groups apart, the researchers used a discovery cohort of 100 patients, made up of roughly 45 with Graves' ophthalmopathy and some 60 with stable Graves' hyperthyroidism. Prospective prediction of ophthalmopathy was tested in an independent validation cohort of fewer than 20 hyperthyroidism patients and 15 to 17 patients who later progressed to ophthalmopathy. For training and testing, the 95 to 100 patients in the discovery cohort were randomly divided in a 7:3 ratio. In addition, the study compared T-cell repertoires in thyroid tissue and in blood from six Graves' hyperthyroidism patients. Following sampling, methimazole starting at 30 mg daily was given to hyperthyroidism patients, and high-dose intravenous methylprednisolone was given to ophthalmopathy patients. According to the paper, TCR Vbeta CDR3 sequencing was carried out on around 140 peripheral blood samples, which came from 40 to 45 ophthalmopathy, roughly 75 hyperthyroidism and some 17 progressor patients.

The TCR beta CDR3 regions were amplified from RNA transcripts. The first round of RT-PCR for the TCR CDR3 was performed with the HTBI primer set and the Qiagen OneStep RT-PCR kit. The libraries were constructed in a second round of multiplex PCR and then size-selected and purified. Sequencing of the libraries was done on an Illumina HiSeq2000 using paired-end 100 bp reads. The original pipeline was this. SOAPnuke was used to process the raw data, removing reads that contained adapters or uncalled bases, had a mean Phred below 15, or lacked an exact match to the constant primer or identifier. High-quality paired reads were merged using COPE v1.2.5, and each unique nucleotide sequence was defined as a clonotype. MiTCR v1.1 was used to align the clonotypes against IMGT TRBV, TRBD and TRBJ reference segments. Only V-J combinations with frequency above 0.0001, covering about 99% of repertoires, were analysed. A TCS score was defined as the ratio between F50 (clonal expansion) and ExV (chaos), using BLOSUM62-based TCRdist between CDR3 peptides within each V-J. Welch's t-statistics and random forest reduced roughly 500 V-J features to roughly 13, which were used in a naive Bayes classifier (R e1071). The raw public data were reprocessed by TCRdb itself: fastp quality trimming at Q25, MiXCR clonotype calling, in-frame beta chains only. Under each unique CDR3 protein, matching rows form one entry showing the most common genes and DNA. V and J calls and clone size were set by TCRdb, not the authors. For this sample the table gives about 250,000 distinct CDR3 sequences, of which approximately 25% were detected only once. The top ten clones comprise roughly 35% of the sample.

Reading from cysteine to phenylalanine, the CDR3 counts 12 amino acids. Only CDR3 DNA is held: 36 bases, read in frame from base 1. Clipping removes 11 bases from V and 2 bases from J, with 2 as the unmatched junction base count. CDR1 is given as MDHEN and CDR2 as SYDVKM, both from the germline V gene. Ophthalmopathy patients had moderately to severely active disease, Clinical Activity Score of at least 3, NOSPECS grade of at least 4, and duration under 3 months. Patients with uncontrolled infections, other autoimmune diseases, pregnancy or lactation were excluded. Diagnoses relied on clinical symptoms, serum thyroxine and TRAb, thyroid ultrasound and orbital computed tomography. Ficoll-Paque density gradient centrifugation was used to isolate PBMCs from 8 to 10 ml of fresh peripheral blood. Total RNA was extracted using Trizol reagent, and RNA quality was assessed on an Agilent 2100 Bioanalyzer.

Findings and caveats that apply to the study as a whole: No statistical method was used to fix the sample size in advance, and group allocation was not hidden from the investigators. In validation, progression to ophthalmopathy was predicted by the model with 70% to 71% sensitivity and 72.22% specificity, a median of roughly 6.4 months before onset. Blood samples also contained most of the expanded thyroid clonotypes (frequency above 0.001), which suggests that blood repertoires may reflect thyroid immune responses. Ophthalmopathy was separated from stable hyperthyroidism by a 13 V-J signature model, with just over 85% sensitivity and approximately 81% specificity obtained in cross-validation and 80%/75% obtained in testing.

The sample was blood. This TCR derives from a woman in her thirties or forties with Graves' ophthalmopathy. The chain employs TRBV28 and TRBJ1-2, with 10 bases in between that match TRBD1. CDR3 region: CAGQGENYGYTF. Read as DNA, the sequence is TGTGCCGGACAGGGGGAGAACTATGGCTACACCTTC.